The 4 T cell receptor beta chains below come from one sample, sequenced in a study of human T cells and chemical hapten exposure. Time point indicated: pre-sensitization, week 0. Treatment meaning: therapeutic diphenylcyclopropenone sensitization with weekly scalp DPC. TCRdb redid the calling of the RACE reads with MiXCR, one entry per CDR3 protein. The sample has some 200,000 distinct CDR3 sequences; about 31% are singletons. Source: whole blood, taken in connection with sensitization to the hapten diphenylcyclopropenone (DPC). The receptor set was obtained from a woman in her 30s with alopecia areata. Some clones in this sample may be carry-over from other donors' samples.

This clonotype was counted between two and nine times. The CDR3 bases are TGTGCCAGCAGTTCTCAAGGGGGACTCTACGAGCAGTACTTC. Its protein product is CASSSQGGLYEQYF. The chain joins TRBV12-3 or TRBV12-4 to TRBJ2-7; D may match TRBD1 or TRBD2 (6 bases each). The V gene lost 4 bases and the J gene lost 3 bases, with 13 bases spanning the gap. CDR3 length: 14 residues.

The sample holds a few counts of this clonotype. This sequence joins TRBV20-1 and TRBJ2-3; TRBD2 matches 10 bases. The trim removed 6 bases at V and 0 bases at J, leaving 12 bases unmatched. The germline V gene encodes CDR1 DFQATT and CDR2 SNEGSKA (reference sequence). This CDR3 spans 17 amino acids. CDR3 amino acids: CSAQGSLTSGSTDTQYF. CDR3 sequence (DNA): TGCAGTGCCCAGGGGTCCCTGACTAGCGGGAGCACAGATACGCAGTATTTT.

This clonotype was picked up a small number of times. The gene calls are TRBV28 and TRBJ2-7, with a tentative D call TRBD1 (6 bases). The germline CDR1 and CDR2 sequences are MDHEN and SYDVKM. This CDR3 comprises 15 residues. The V and J ends lost 4 bases and 5 bases respectively, with 18 bases between them. The CDR3 region is CASSSGQRLSHEQYF. The CDR3 nucleotides are TGTGCCAGCAGTTCAGGACAGAGACTAAGCCACGAGCAGTACTTC.

This chain joins TRBV15 and TRBJ1-5, with 7 bases identical to TRBD1. Germline loops: CDR1 LNHNV, CDR2 YYDKDF (reference sequence). V shed 4 bases and J 4 bases; nucleotides not matched to a gene: 10. This CDR3 region has 16 residues. The CDR3 DNA reads TGTGCCACCAGCAAAGAGGGGGCGGGGAGGAATCAGCCCCAGCATTTT. The encoded protein is CATSKEGAGRNQPQHF.